The 8 T cell receptor beta chains below all came from one sample that was sequenced in a study of cytomegalovirus exposure and HLA in healthy donors. 60 Vbeta and 13 Jbeta primers were used in PCR. Generated by immunoSEQ multiplex PCR, the TCRdb table keeps only in-frame clones and is missing some. Of roughly 190,000 clones listed, more than 70% are singletons. Sequencing was carried out using PBMCs. The receptors stem from a woman aged 40 to 50 in good health and CMV-seronegative.

This clone came up a few times. The chain couples TRBV7-9 to TRBJ2-2; 7 bases align to TRBD2. This CDR3 has 14 residues. Germline CDR1 is SEHNR and CDR2 is FQNEAQ (reference sequence). V shed 1 base and J 5 bases; nucleotides not matched to a gene: 1. The CDR3 spells CASSLGGGTGELFF. The DNA for the CDR3 is TGTGCCAGCAGCTTAGGCGGGGGAACCGGGGAGCTGTTTTTT. Combining the CDR3 with reference TRBV7-9 and TRBJ2-2 gives the whole variable domain DTGVSQNPRHKITKRGQNVTFRCDPISEHNRLYWYRQTLGQGPEFLTYFQNEAQLEKSRLLSDRFSAERPKGSFSTLEIQRTEQGDSAMYLCASSLGGGTGELFFGEGSRLTVL.

The J gene is TRBJ1-4, the V gene TRBV20-1; D remains unclear. V gave up 5 bases and J gave up 7 bases, with 8 bases separating them. CDR3 length equals 11 residues. Germline CDR1 is DFQATT and CDR2 is SNEGSKA (reference sequence). CDR3 sequence: CSAEGSEKLFF. CDR3 in DNA: TGCAGTGCTGAGGGATCTGAAAAACTGTTTTTT.

The CDR3 bases are TGCGCCAGCAGCCCCCGAGGAGCGGGCGAGCAGTACGTC. Its translation: CASSPRGAGEQYV. V usage is TRBV5-1 and J usage is TRBJ2-7; TRBD2 might be the D (6 bases). Germline assignment: CDR1 SGHRS and CDR2 YFSETQ. V gave up 4 bases and J gave up 6 bases, with 14 bases separating them. The CDR3 runs 13 residues.

V usage is TRBV19 and J usage is TRBJ1-5; 8 bases map to TRBD1. Trimming removed 6 bases from V and 0 bases from J; junction bases left unmatched: 10. The CDR3 extends over 17 amino acids. The V gene's germline CDR1 is LNHDA and CDR2 SQIVND (reference sequence). CDR3 amino acids: CASSRRLQGGSNQPQHF. Here the CDR3 DNA reads TGTGCCAGTAGCCGCCGGCTACAGGGGGGTAGCAATCAGCCCCAGCATTTT.

This chain joins TRBV28 and TRBJ1-2, with D hard to call. CDR3 length equals 13 residues. Germline CDR1 reads MDHEN; CDR2 reads SYDVKM. The germline V and J ends were trimmed by 5 bases and 0 bases, with 7 bases remaining between them. Here the CDR3 reads CASSLMANYGYTF. DNA of the CDR3: TGTGCCAGCAGTCTAATGGCTAACTATGGCTACACCTTC.

The genes are TRBV2 and TRBJ1-4, with D perhaps matching TRBD1 (5 bases). This CDR3 region has 16 residues. The V end was cut by 1 base, the J end by 4 bases, with 13 bases between. CDR1 and CDR2 from the germline V gene are SNHLY and FYNNEI. The chain's CDR3 is CASSEVGGSLNEKLFF. CDR3 DNA: TGTGCCAGCAGTGAAGTGGGGGGAAGCCTTAATGAAAAACTGTTTTTT.

The chain is built from TRBV2 and TRBJ2-5; D call uncertain. This CDR3 region has 12 residues. The germline V gene encodes CDR1 SNHLY and CDR2 FYNNEI. Trimming left V 5 bases short and J 2 bases short, with 6 bases between. CDR3 in amino acids: CASSKPQETQYF. CDR3 nucleotide sequence: TGTGCCAGCAGTAAGCCACAAGAGACCCAGTACTTC. The whole variable domain, filled in from reference TRBV2 and TRBJ2-5, reads EPEVTQTPSHQVTQMGQEVILRCVPISNHLYFYWYRQILGQKVEFLVSFYNNEISEKSEIFDDQFSVERPDGSNFTLKIRSTKLEDSAMYFCASSKPQETQYFGPGTRLLVL.

The CDR3 here is CASSLGGGRASDEQFF. The CDR3 region has the DNA TGTGCCAGCAGCTTAGGAGGCGGGAGGGCCTCCGATGAGCAGTTCTTC. The gene calls are TRBV11-3 and TRBJ2-1, with 9 bases aligning to TRBD2. The CDR3 has 16 residues. The junction had 9 bases not matched to a gene; V was cut back by 1 base and J by 8 bases. Germline CDR1 is SGHNT and CDR2 is YENEEA.